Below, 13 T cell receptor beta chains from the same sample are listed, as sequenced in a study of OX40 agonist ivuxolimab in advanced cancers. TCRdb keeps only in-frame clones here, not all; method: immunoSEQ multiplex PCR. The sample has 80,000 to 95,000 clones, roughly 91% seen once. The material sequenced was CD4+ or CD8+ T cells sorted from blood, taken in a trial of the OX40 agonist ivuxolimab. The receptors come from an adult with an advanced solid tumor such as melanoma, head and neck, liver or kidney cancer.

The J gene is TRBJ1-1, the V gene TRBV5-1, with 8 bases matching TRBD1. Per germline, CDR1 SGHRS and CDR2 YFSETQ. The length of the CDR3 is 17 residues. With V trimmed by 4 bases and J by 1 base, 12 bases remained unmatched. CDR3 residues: CASSPGTGRETNTEAFF. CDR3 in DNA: TGCGCCAGCAGCCCCGGGACAGGTCGAGAGACGAACACTGAAGCTTTCTTT.

The CDR3 DNA follows: TGTGCCAGCAGCCCACTAGCGGGAGTCTACAATGAGCAGTTCTTC. It codes for CASSPLAGVYNEQFF. J is TRBJ2-1 and V is TRBV7-2, with 11 bases fitting TRBD2. The CDR3 is 15 amino acids. Germline CDR1 SGHTA, CDR2 FQGNSA. Trimming at V came to 5 bases and at J to 3 bases, leaving 3 bases not matched to a gene.

CDR3 amino acids: CASSRLWGAGSGYTF. CDR3 in DNA: TGTGCCAGCAGTCGCCTCTGGGGAGCAGGTAGTGGCTACACCTTC. This chain uses TRBV6-6 with TRBJ1-2; no reliable D call. Germline assignment: CDR1 MNHNY and CDR2 SVGAGI (reference sequence). This CDR3 region has 15 residues. Trimming removed 5 bases at V and 7 bases at J, with 20 bases between.

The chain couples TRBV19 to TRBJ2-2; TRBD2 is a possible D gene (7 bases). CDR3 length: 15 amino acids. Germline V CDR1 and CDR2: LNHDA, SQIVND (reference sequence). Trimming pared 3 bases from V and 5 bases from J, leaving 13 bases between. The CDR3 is CASSIRGGGTGELFF. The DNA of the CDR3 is TGTGCCAGTAGTATCCGGGGAGGGGGTACCGGGGAGCTGTTTTTT.

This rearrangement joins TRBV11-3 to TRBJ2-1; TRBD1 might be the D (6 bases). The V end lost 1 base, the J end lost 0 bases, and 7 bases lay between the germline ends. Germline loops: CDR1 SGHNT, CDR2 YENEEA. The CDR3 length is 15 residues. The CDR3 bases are TGTGCCAGCAGCTTAGCAGGGGACTCCTACAATGAGCAGTTCTTC. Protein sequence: CASSLAGDSYNEQFF.

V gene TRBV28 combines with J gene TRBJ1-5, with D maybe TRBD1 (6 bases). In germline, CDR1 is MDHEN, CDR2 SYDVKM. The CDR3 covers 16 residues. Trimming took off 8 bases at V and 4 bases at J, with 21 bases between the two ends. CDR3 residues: CASARGGAGFNQPQHF. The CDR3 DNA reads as TGTGCCAGCGCCCGGGGGGGGGCAGGGTTTAATCAGCCCCAGCATTTT. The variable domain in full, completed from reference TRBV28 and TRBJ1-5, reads DVKVTQSSRYLVKRTGEKVFLECVQDMDHENMFWYRQDPGLGLRLIYFSYDVKMKEKGDIPEGYSVSREKKERFSLILESASTNQTSMYLCASARGGAGFNQPQHFGDGTRLSIL.

CDR3 bases: TGCGCCAGCAGCTTGGATTACTACTCAGATACGCAGTATTTT. As protein: CASSLDYYSDTQYF. J is TRBJ2-3 and V is TRBV5-1, with unresolved D. The germline CDR1 and CDR2 sequences are SGHRS and YFSETQ. V was pared by 0 bases and J by 4 bases, with 9 bases between. The CDR3 consists of 14 residues.

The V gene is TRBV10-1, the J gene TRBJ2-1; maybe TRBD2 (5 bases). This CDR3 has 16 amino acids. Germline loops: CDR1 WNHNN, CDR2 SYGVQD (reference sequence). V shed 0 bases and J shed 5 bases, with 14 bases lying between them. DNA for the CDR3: TGCGCCAGCAGTGAGTCGAAGGCGGGTTTTAACAATGAGCAGTTCTTC. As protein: CASSESKAGFNNEQFF.

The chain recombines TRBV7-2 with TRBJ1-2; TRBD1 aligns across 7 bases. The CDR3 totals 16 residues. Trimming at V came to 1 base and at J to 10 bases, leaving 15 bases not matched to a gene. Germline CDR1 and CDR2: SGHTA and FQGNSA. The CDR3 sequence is CASSLVEDRRSHAYTF. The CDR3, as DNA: TGTGCCAGCAGCTTAGTTGAGGACAGGCGCTCCCATGCCTACACCTTC. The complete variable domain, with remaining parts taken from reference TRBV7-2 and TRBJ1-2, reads GAGVSQSPSNKVTEKGKDVELRCDPISGHTALYWYRQSLGQGLEFLIYFQGNSAPDKSGLPSDRFSAERTGGSVSTLTIQRTQQEDSAVYLCASSLVEDRRSHAYTFGSGTRLTVV.

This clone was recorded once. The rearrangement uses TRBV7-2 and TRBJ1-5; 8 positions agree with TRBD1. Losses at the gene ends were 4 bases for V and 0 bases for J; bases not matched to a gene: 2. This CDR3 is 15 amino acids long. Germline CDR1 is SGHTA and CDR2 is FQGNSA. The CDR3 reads CASSSDRASNQPQHF. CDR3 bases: TGTGCCAGCAGCTCGGACAGGGCTAGCAATCAGCCCCAGCATTTT.

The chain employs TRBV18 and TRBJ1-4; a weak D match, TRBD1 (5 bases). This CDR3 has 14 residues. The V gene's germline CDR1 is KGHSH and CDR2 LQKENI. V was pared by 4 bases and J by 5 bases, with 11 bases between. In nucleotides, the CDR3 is TGTGCCAGCTCACAAATCGAGGGGAATGAAAAACTGTTTTTT. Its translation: CASSQIEGNEKLFF. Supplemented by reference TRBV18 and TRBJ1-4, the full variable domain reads NAGVMQNPRHLVRRRGQEARLRCSPMKGHSHVYWYRQLPEEGLKFMVYLQKENIIDESGMPKERFSAEFPKEGPSILRIQQVVRGDSAAYFCASSQIEGNEKLFFGSGTQLSVL.

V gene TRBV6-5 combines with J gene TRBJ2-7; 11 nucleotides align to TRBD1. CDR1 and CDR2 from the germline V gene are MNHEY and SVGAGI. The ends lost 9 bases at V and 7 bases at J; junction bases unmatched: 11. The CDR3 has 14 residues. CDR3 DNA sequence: TGTGCCAGTGGACGAGGACAGGGGGCTAGTGAGCAGTACTTC. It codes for CASGRGQGASEQYF.

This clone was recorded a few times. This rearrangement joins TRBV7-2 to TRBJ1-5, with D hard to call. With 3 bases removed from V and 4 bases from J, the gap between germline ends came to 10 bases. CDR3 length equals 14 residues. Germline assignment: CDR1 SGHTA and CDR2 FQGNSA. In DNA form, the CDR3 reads TGTGCCAGCAGCTTCAATGGAGATAATCAGCCCCAGCATTTT. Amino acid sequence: CASSFNGDNQPQHF.